The 7 T cell receptor beta chains reported below all come from one sample, sequenced in a study of TIL therapy for anti-PD-1-resistant metastatic lung cancer. The time point is: pre-treatment sample, taken before nivolumab and TIL therapy. Most excised metastases sampled were pleural nodules or supraclavicular lymph nodes. This was the immunoSEQ v3 assay. Only in-frame clones appear in the TCRdb table, and some are missing; sequencing was by immunoSEQ multiplex PCR. The sample has about 100,000 clones, less than 70% seen once. The material was tumor tissue, obtained at baseline. These TCRs come from a person between 30 and 79 years old with non-small cell lung cancer.

The chain links TRBV2 to TRBJ2-7; 9 nucleotides line up with TRBD1. This CDR3 is built from 16 residues. Germline V gene data show CDR1 as SNHLY and CDR2 as FYNNEI. After removal of 5 bases from V and 3 bases from J, the junction contained 11 bases not matched to a gene. The CDR3: CASSPNYRGRIYEQYF. As DNA, the CDR3 is TGTGCCAGCAGTCCCAATTACAGGGGGCGAATCTACGAGCAGTACTTC.

CDR3 region: CASSSGGSNYGYTF. The CDR3 DNA is TGTGCCAGCAGCTCAGGGGGCTCTAACTATGGCTACACCTTC. J is TRBJ1-2 and V is TRBV3-1 (or the pseudogene TRBV3-2); 8 bases map to TRBD1. V was clipped by 5 bases and J by 0 bases; unmatched bases: 2. Germline CDR1 and CDR2: LGHDT and YNNKEL (reference sequence). The CDR3 has 14 residues.

This clone turned up a few times. This chain joins TRBV9 and TRBJ2-3; 9 bases fit TRBD1. The length of the CDR3 is 15 residues. Per the germline V gene, CDR1 is SGDLS and CDR2 is YYNGEE. J was trimmed by 4 bases and V by 3 bases; bases with no gene match: 6. CDR3 residues: CASSAWDRVADTQYF. CDR3 nucleotides: TGTGCCAGCAGCGCCTGGGACAGGGTAGCAGATACGCAGTATTTT.

The chain uses TRBV10-3 and TRBJ2-5, with 7 bases identical to TRBD1. V shed 6 bases and J 1 base; nucleotides not matched to a gene: 2. Germline CDR1 reads ENHRY; CDR2 reads SYGVKD. The length of the CDR3 is 13 residues. The CDR3 reads CAIRRQGQETQYF. In DNA form, the CDR3 reads TGTGCCATCAGAAGACAGGGCCAAGAGACCCAGTACTTC.

The chain is built from TRBV9 and TRBJ2-2; D not certain. The length of the CDR3 is 14 residues. V gave up 0 bases and J gave up 7 bases, with 10 bases separating them. CDR1 and CDR2 (germline): SGDLS, YYNGEE. Written as DNA, the CDR3 is TGTGCCAGCAGCGTAGAATCGCTGGGCGGGGAGCTGTTTTTT. This gives the protein CASSVESLGGELFF.

The chain uses TRBV27 and TRBJ1-6; 7 nucleotides line up with TRBD1. Germline trimming cut 8 bases from V and 2 bases from J; bases unmatched to any gene: 3. The CDR3 is 14 residues long. The V gene's germline CDR1 is MNHEY and CDR2 SMNVEV (reference sequence). The CDR3 spells CASSGTAYNSPLHF. The CDR3 nucleotides are TGTGCCAGCTCTGGGACAGCCTATAATTCACCCCTCCACTTT.

V usage is TRBV6-1 and J usage is TRBJ2-7; possible D gene TRBD2, 5 bases. The CDR3 has 17 amino acids. V lost 2 bases and J 1 base, leaving 18 bases between the germline ends. The germline V gene has CDR1 MNHNS and CDR2 SASEGT. The CDR3 loop reads CASSESLGYGESYEQYF. Here the CDR3 DNA reads TGTGCCAGCAGTGAAAGTCTTGGTTACGGGGAGTCCTACGAGCAGTACTTC.